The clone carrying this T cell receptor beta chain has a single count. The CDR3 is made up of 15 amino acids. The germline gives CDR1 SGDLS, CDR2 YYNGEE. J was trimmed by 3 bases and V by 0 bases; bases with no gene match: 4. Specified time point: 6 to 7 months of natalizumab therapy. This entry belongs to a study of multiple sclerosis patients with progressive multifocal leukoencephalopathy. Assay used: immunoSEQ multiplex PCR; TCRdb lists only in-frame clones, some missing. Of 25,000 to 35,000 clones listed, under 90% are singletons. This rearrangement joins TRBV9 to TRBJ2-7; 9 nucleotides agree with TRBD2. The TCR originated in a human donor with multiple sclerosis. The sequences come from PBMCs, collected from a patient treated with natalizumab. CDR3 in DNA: TGTGCCAGCAGCGTAGGGGGTAGCGGGAGCTACGAGCAGTACTTC. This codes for CASSVGGSGSYEQYF.